These 23 T cell receptor beta chains were all obtained from the same sample, sequenced in a study of T-cell memory formation after mild COVID-19. TCRdb reprocessed the 5' RACE reads with MiXCR, giving one entry per CDR3 protein. The repertoire holds 300,000 to 350,000 distinct CDR3 sequences, with roughly an eighth as singletons. Input material: PBMCs or a T cell subset sorted from them (not recorded which). The source of these receptors is a man aged 18-30 years who had mild COVID-19 (a few samples of this study predate the infection). Cell type and time point are not known.

The chain links TRBV7-6 to TRBJ1-5; 8 bases match TRBD1. Germline CDR1 reads SGHVS; CDR2 reads FNYEAQ. The CDR3 sequence is 15 residues long. V lost 5 bases and J lost 5; bases outside the gene matches: 8. CDR3 protein: CASSDTGGSDQPQHF. The DNA of the CDR3 is TGTGCCAGCAGCGATACAGGGGGTTCGGATCAGCCCCAGCATTTT.

This clonotype was counted ten times or more. The chain is built from TRBV7-9 and TRBJ2-1; possibly TRBD2 for D (6 bases). The CDR3 is 14 residues long. Trimming shortened V by 1 base and J by 7 bases, and 11 bases separated the two germline ends. In germline, CDR1 is SEHNR, CDR2 FQNEAQ (reference sequence). The CDR3: CASSLVGGWNEQFF. The CDR3 DNA follows: TGTGCCAGCAGCTTAGTTGGAGGGTGGAATGAGCAGTTCTTC.

The CDR3, as DNA: TGTGCCAGCAGCCAAGAATTAGTCGGGGGCCCTTACAATGAGCAGTTCTTC. Translation gives CASSQELVGGPYNEQFF. The V and J genes are TRBV3-1 and TRBJ2-1; D tentatively fits TRBD1 or TRBD2 (6 bases each). Looked up from germline, CDR1 is LGHDT and CDR2 is YNNKEL (reference sequence). Deletions cut 0 bases from V and 4 bases from J, with 16 bases between. The CDR3 contains 17 residues.

The chain couples TRBV6-5 to TRBJ2-7; D possibly corresponds to TRBD1 (5 bases). The ends were cut back, 5 bases at V and 6 bases at J, with 11 bases in the middle. CDR3 length: 12 amino acids. Germline-derived CDR1 and CDR2 are MNHEY and SVGAGI. CDR3 DNA sequence: TGTGCCAGCAGTCGACAGACCGGCGAGCAGTACTTC. Translating gives CASSRQTGEQYF.

This chain connects TRBV10-1 to TRBJ2-2, with 7 bases matching TRBD1. Losses at the gene ends were 8 bases for V and 4 bases for J; bases not matched to a gene: 7. This CDR3 contains 14 residues. Germline V gene data show CDR1 as WNHNN and CDR2 as SYGVQD (reference sequence). As DNA, the CDR3 is TGCGCCAGCTCGACAGGGAGTGGCACCGGGGAGCTGTTTTTT. Protein sequence: CASSTGSGTGELFF.

This clonotype was seen a few times. The chain carries TRBV6-6 and TRBJ2-1; D remains unclear. The CDR3 runs to 13 residues. Per germline, CDR1 MNHNY and CDR2 SVGAGI (reference sequence). The ends were cut back, 5 bases at V and 7 bases at J, with 12 bases in the middle. Here the CDR3 reads CASSAGPKNEQFF. CDR3 DNA sequence: TGTGCCAGCAGTGCCGGGCCTAAGAATGAGCAGTTCTTC.

This clonotype was found many times. The rearrangement links TRBV12-3 or TRBV12-4 to TRBJ2-3; TRBD2 matches 10 bases. V dropped 6 bases and J dropped 4; count of bases not matched to a gene: 7. The CDR3 spans 15 residues. The CDR3 region is CASSLISGGPDTQYF. The CDR3 DNA is TGTGCCAGCAGCCTGATTAGCGGGGGGCCAGATACGCAGTATTTT.

This clonotype was found many times. The chain joins TRBV7-2 to TRBJ2-5; D uncertain. The germline CDR1 and CDR2 sequences are SGHTA and FQGNSA. The CDR3 totals 15 residues. V was shortened by 8 bases and J by 2 bases, with 18 bases between the two germline ends. CDR3 sequence (DNA): TGTGCCAGCCTGGACGGCCCCTATCCTCAAGAGACCCAGTACTTC. Protein: CASLDGPYPQETQYF.

This chain links TRBV5-4 with TRBJ2-7, with D perhaps TRBD1 (6 bases). V was shortened by 0 bases and J by 5 bases, with 12 bases between the two germline ends. The CDR3 is 14 amino acids. Germline V gene data show CDR1 as SGHNT and CDR2 as YYREEE (reference sequence). The CDR3 loop reads CASSLGVQGNEQYV. The CDR3 DNA reads TGTGCCAGCAGCTTGGGAGTCCAGGGGAACGAGCAGTACGTC.

This clonotype turned up a few times. The CDR3 region has the DNA TGTGCCAGCAGCTTGGACAGGGTAAATGAGCAGTTCTTC. Protein: CASSLDRVNEQFF. The J gene is TRBJ2-1, the V gene TRBV12-3 or TRBV12-4, with 8 bases aligning to TRBD1. J lost 7 bases, V lost 6 bases, and 5 bases had no gene match. The CDR3 is 13 residues long.

This clonotype was observed a few times. V usage is TRBV30 and J usage is TRBJ1-4; D is undetermined. V was clipped by 1 base and J by 4 bases, with 1 base between them. Germline V gene data show CDR1 as GTSNPN and CDR2 as SVGIG (reference sequence). The CDR3 consists of 11 residues. CDR3 DNA sequence: TGTGCCTGGAGTGGTAATGAAAAACTGTTTTTT. This codes for CAWSGNEKLFF.

In nucleotides, the CDR3 is TGTGCCACGGGGCGGAGTGAAAAACTGTTTTTT. Protein sequence: CATGRSEKLFF. The chain has TRBV12-3 or TRBV12-4 and TRBJ1-4; D perhaps matches TRBD1 (5 bases). V was cut by 10 bases and J by 7 bases, with 10 bases left in between. The CDR3 sequence is 11 residues long.

This clonotype was seen a few times. This rearrangement joins TRBV7-9 to TRBJ2-7; 11 nucleotides line up with TRBD1. Germline CDR1 and CDR2: SEHNR and FQNEAQ (reference sequence). V lost 4 bases to trimming and J lost 5 bases; unmatched junction nucleotides: 10. This CDR3 is built from 16 residues. The CDR3 DNA follows: TGTGCCAGCAGCTCCCGCCGGACAGGGGGCACCGACGAGCAGTACTTC. Protein: CASSSRRTGGTDEQYF.

The V and J genes are TRBV4-1 and TRBJ1-4; 7 bases are shared with TRBD1. V shed 6 bases and J 5 bases; nucleotides not matched to a gene: 9. This CDR3 region has 15 residues. Germline CDR1 and CDR2: MGHRA and YSYEKL. CDR3 in amino acids: CASRYRGPPNEKLFF. The CDR3 DNA is TGCGCCAGCAGGTACAGGGGTCCCCCAAATGAAAAACTGTTTTTT.

This chain connects TRBV7-2 to TRBJ2-7; tentative D call: TRBD1 (5 bases). V was pared by 0 bases and J by 1 base, with 10 bases between. The CDR3 has 15 amino acids. Per the germline V gene, CDR1 is SGHTA and CDR2 is FQGNSA. CDR3 sequence (DNA): TGTGCCAGCAGCTTAGCGGGGCGTCTATCCTACGAGCAGTACTTC. This encodes CASSLAGRLSYEQYF.

This clonotype has just a few counts. The chain carries TRBV5-1 and TRBJ2-7; D is ambiguous. V lost 5 bases, J lost 6 bases, and 18 bases lay in between. CDR1 is SGHRS, CDR2 YFSETQ, per germline. CDR3 length: 14 residues. CDR3 sequence (DNA): TGCGCCAGCAGTGCTATTTCCATTCGAGGCGAGCAGTACTTC. Translated, it gives CASSAISIRGEQYF.

This clonotype was recorded many times. This chain connects TRBV7-2 to TRBJ2-3, with D unresolved. The J call may be incorrect, as the DNA end agrees better with TRBJ2-5. CDR1 is SGHTA, CDR2 FQGNSA, per germline. CDR3 length: 11 amino acids. CDR3 bases: TGTGCCAGCAGCTTAGCTGGGACCCAGTACTTC. Translating it yields CASSLAGTQYF.

This clonotype was seen a handful of times. The rearrangement links TRBV20-1 to TRBJ2-4, with D possibly TRBD1 on 6 matching bases. The CDR3 totals 13 residues. The germline V gene has CDR1 DFQATT and CDR2 SNEGSKA (reference sequence). With 8 bases removed from V and 0 bases from J, the gap between germline ends came to 11 bases. DNA of the CDR3: TGCAGTTTGGACAGAGTAGCCAAAAACATTCAGTACTTC. Residues: CSLDRVAKNIQYF.

This clonotype was seen more than once but under ten times. The chain carries TRBV6-5 and TRBJ1-1; D is ambiguous. This CDR3 has 13 amino acids. Germline V gene sequence: CDR1 MNHEY, CDR2 SVGAGI. The ends were cut back, 6 bases at V and 5 bases at J, with 13 bases in the middle. CDR3 sequence reads: CASSLSEGTEAFF. The DNA for the CDR3 is TGTGCCAGCAGCCTGTCCGAGGGTACTGAAGCTTTCTTT.

The chain links TRBV4-3 to TRBJ1-6; D gene ambiguous. The CDR3 has 20 amino acids. Trimming cost V 0 bases and J 7 bases, with 25 bases left between them. The germline V gene has CDR1 LGHNA and CDR2 YSLEER. The CDR3 reads CASSQEPSGLKGGPNSPLHF. CDR3 nucleotide sequence: TGCGCCAGCAGCCAAGAACCTAGCGGCTTAAAGGGAGGACCGAATTCACCCCTCCACTTT.

The chain combines TRBV9 with TRBJ2-1; D possibly uses TRBD1 or TRBD2 (6 bases each). Germline assignment: CDR1 SGDLS and CDR2 YYNGEE. CDR3 length equals 15 residues. With 2 bases removed from V and 7 bases from J, the gap between germline ends came to 16 bases. As DNA, the CDR3 is TGTGCCAGCAGCGTGTGGGGGGCTGCTAGGAATGAGCAGTTCTTC. Protein: CASSVWGAARNEQFF.

The rearrangement uses TRBV9 and TRBJ2-7, with 11 bases identical to TRBD2. With 4 bases clipped from V and 3 bases from J, the junction kept 12 bases outside the gene matches. The CDR3 is 17 amino acids. Germline assignment: CDR1 SGDLS and CDR2 YYNGEE. The CDR3 DNA is TGTGCCAGCAGCTCGCGTGGCCTAGCGGGGGGAGGCTACGAGCAGTACGTC. Its translation is CASSSRGLAGGGYEQYV.

This rearrangement joins TRBV7-6 to TRBJ1-1; D not certain. V was cut by 1 base and J by 5 bases, with 14 bases left in between. This CDR3 is 15 amino acids long. Per germline, CDR1 SGHVS and CDR2 FNYEAQ. CDR3 nucleotides: TGTGCCAGCAGCTTAGACGAAGTCCCGGGTACTGAAGCTTTCTTT. Translation: CASSLDEVPGTEAFF. The full variable domain, in which reference TRBV7-6 and TRBJ1-1 provide the parts outside the CDR3, is GAGVSQSPRYKVTKRGQDVALRCDPISGHVSLYWYRQALGQGPEFLTYFNYEAQQDKSGLPNDRFSAERPEGSISTLTIQRTEQRDSAMYRCASSLDEVPGTEAFFGQGTRLTVV.